The TCR beta chain described here comes from a study of OX40 agonist ivuxolimab in advanced cancers. Assay used: immunoSEQ multiplex PCR; TCRdb lists only in-frame clones, some missing. The data hold around 35,000 clones, with 65% to 90% observed a single time. CDR1 and CDR2 (germline): MDHEN, SYDVKM. This CDR3 contains 15 residues. Trimming removed 5 bases from V and 8 bases from J, with 21 bases in between. The TCR originated in an adult with an advanced solid tumor such as melanoma, head and neck, liver or kidney cancer. The specimen was CD4+ or CD8+ T cells sorted from blood, collected in a trial of the OX40 agonist ivuxolimab. The chain couples TRBV28 to TRBJ1-2; D possibly corresponds to TRBD1 (6 bases). The DNA for the CDR3 is TGTGCCAGCAGTCTCCCCGGGGGCGGCCCGCGAGGCTACACCTTC. This translates into CASSLPGGGPRGYTF.